The source of this T cell receptor (beta chain) is a study of T cell responses to AZD1222 COVID-19 vaccine. General study points: Donors skewed white British and female; clonal diversity was possibly underestimated. A reported finding is that nearly half of spike-specific TCRs target unmutated variant regions. Spike-wide vaccine-associated CD4 TCRs dominated at 160-218 and 743-854.

Trimming cost V 4 bases and J 0 bases, with 9 bases left between them. The CDR3 is 14 amino acids. Germline V gene sequence: CDR1 ENHRY, CDR2 SYGVKD. Profiled with immunoSEQ multiplex PCR; TCRdb holds only in-frame clones, not every one. The table includes 160,000 or so clones, around nine tenths detected once. As for this clone: The antigen remains undetermined.

The TCR was taken from an adult in good health. The genes are TRBV10-3 and TRBJ1-2; no clear D. The sample in question was peripheral blood, obtained on day 0 of AZD1222 vaccination. The CDR3 here is CAISGERTNYGYTF. CDR3 nucleotides: TGTGCCATCAGTGGGGAGCGGACTAACTATGGCTACACCTTC.